Sequencing of this T cell receptor beta chain was carried out in a study of T cells after somatic rescue of genetic block. Libraries were prepared by immunoSEQ multiplex PCR; TCRdb keeps only in-frame clonotypes and omits some of them. The sample gives 15,000 or so clones, about 70% of which show up once; 14% is in the top ten. CDR3 length: 11 amino acids. V was shortened by 4 bases and J by 3 bases, with 3 bases between the two germline ends. Per germline, CDR1 SGHRS and CDR2 YFSETQ. The sequencing input was peripheral blood mononuclear cells (PBMCs). The chain couples TRBV5-1 to TRBJ2-3; unclear D gene. The TCR originated in a boy aged 5-17 years. DNA for the CDR3: TGCGCCAGCAGCAATACAGATACGCAGTATTTT. Protein: CASSNTDTQYF. The full variable domain, with the rest looked up from reference TRBV5-1 and TRBJ2-3, is KAGVTQTPRYLIKTRGQQVTLSCSPISGHRSVSWYQQTPGQGLQFLFEYFSETQRNKGNFPGRFSGRQFSNSRSEMNVSTLELGDSALYLCASSNTDTQYFGPGTRLTVL.